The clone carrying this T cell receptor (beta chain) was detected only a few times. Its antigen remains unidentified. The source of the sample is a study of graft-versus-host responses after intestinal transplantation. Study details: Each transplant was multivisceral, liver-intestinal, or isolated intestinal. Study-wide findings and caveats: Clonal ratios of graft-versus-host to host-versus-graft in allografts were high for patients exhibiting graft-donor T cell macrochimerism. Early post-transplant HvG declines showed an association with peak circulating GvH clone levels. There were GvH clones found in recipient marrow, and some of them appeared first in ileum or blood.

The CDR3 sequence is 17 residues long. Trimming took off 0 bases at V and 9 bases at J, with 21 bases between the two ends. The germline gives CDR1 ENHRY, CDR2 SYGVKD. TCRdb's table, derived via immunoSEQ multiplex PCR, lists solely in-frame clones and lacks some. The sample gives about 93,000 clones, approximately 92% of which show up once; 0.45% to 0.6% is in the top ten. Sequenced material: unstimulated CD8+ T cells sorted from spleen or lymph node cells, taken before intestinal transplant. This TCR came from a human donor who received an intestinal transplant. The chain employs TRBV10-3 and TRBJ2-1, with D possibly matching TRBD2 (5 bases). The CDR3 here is CAISESILRATSGEQFF. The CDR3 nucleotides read TGTGCCATCAGTGAGTCGATTCTTCGAGCTACTAGTGGTGAGCAGTTCTTC.